This TCR beta chain was found in a study of CD8+CD57+ T cells in acquired aplastic anemia. Background on the study: The study obtained an average of 3.2 ug of DNA from sorted CD4+ and CD8+ cells.

Points from the study as a whole: Comparison of patients with controls identified 25 to 35 shared CD8+ CDR3 sequences.

Researchers used genomic DNA as the template to profile TCR beta VDJ and CDR3. One entry per CDR3 protein results from TCRdb running MiXCR on the reads. The sample records 110,000 or so distinct CDR3 sequences, under 60% being singletons. Concerning this clonotype: The antigen is unknown.

The germline V gene has CDR1 MGHDK and CDR2 SYGVNS. V shed 6 bases and J 1 base; nucleotides not matched to a gene: 9. CDR3 size: 16 residues. The chain joins TRBV25-1 to TRBJ2-1, with 7 bases lining up with TRBD2. The TCR originated in a human donor in good health, serving as a control. The sample was sorted CD4+, CD8+, or CD8+CD57+ T cells (not recorded which) from PBMCs. As DNA, the CDR3 is TGTGCCAGCAGCCATGGGGGGGGGTCTTCCTACAATGAGCAGTTCTTC. It codes for CASSHGGGSSYNEQFF.